This T cell receptor beta chain appears in the sequencing data of a study of beta chain features in type 1 diabetes. Looking at the study overall: Sorted cells numbering roughly 100,000,000 were examined across all samples. Regarding the study as a whole: Reduced insertions and increased deletions marked VDJ junctions in type 1 diabetes patients.

In germline, CDR1 is SQVTM, CDR2 ANQGSEA. Trimming took 5 bases from V and 8 from J, leaving 15 bases between them. The CDR3 runs to 12 residues. Details on this clone: Its target is not known.

The study reverse transcribed the entire isolated RNA, so it sequenced expressed TCRB transcripts. An average of around 3.9 million reads was obtained for naive, central memory and regulatory T cell samples. TCRdb's copy holds only in-frame clones and misses some; the assay was immunoSEQ multiplex PCR. The sample has 140,000 to 150,000 clones, under 60% seen once. Sequencing was carried out using Tregs from blood. The V and J genes are TRBV29-1 and TRBJ1-1; TRBD1 might be the D (5 bases). The sequence derives from a young man in good health. The CDR3 loop reads CSVPSLAGEAFF. The DNA for the CDR3 is TGCAGCGTTCCCAGTCTGGCAGGGGAAGCTTTCTTT.